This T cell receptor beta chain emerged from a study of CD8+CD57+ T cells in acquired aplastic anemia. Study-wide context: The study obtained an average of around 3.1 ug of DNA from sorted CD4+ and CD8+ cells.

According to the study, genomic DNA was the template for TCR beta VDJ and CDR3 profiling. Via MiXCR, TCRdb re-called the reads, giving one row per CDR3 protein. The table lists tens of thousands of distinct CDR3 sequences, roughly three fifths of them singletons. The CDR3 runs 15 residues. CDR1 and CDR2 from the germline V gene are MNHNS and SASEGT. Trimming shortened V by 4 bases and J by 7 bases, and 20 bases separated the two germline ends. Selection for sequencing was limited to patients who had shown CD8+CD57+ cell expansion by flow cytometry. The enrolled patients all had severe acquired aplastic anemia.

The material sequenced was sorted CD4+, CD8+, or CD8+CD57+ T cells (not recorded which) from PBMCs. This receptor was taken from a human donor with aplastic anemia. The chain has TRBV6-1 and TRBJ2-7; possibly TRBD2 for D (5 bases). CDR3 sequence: CASSGSSGVVEEQYF. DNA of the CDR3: TGTGCCAGCAGTGGATCTTCCGGGGTCGTAGAAGAGCAGTACTTC.